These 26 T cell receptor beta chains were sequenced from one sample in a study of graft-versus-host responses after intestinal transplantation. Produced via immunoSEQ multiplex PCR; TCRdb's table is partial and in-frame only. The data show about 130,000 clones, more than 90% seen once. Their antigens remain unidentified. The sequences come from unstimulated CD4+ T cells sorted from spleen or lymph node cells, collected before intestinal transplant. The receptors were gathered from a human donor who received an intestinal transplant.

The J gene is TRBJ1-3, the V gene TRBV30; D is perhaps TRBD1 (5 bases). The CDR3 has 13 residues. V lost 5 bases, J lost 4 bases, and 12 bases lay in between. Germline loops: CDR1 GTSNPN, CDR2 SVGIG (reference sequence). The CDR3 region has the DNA TGTGCCTGGGGGACTGTTGGGGGAAACACCATATATTTT. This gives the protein CAWGTVGGNTIYF.

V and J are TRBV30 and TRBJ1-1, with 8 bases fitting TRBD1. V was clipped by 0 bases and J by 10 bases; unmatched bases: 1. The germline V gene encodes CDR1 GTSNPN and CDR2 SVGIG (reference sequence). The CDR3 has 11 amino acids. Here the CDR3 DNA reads TGTGCCTGGAGTGTTACAGGGGGAGCTTTCTTT. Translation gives CAWSVTGGAFF.

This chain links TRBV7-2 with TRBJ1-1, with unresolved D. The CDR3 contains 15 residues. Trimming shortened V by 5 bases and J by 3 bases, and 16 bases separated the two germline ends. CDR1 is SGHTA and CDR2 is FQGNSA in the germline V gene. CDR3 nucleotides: TGTGCCAGCAGCCCCCCGACAAGAAGGGACACTGAAGCTTTCTTT. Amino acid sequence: CASSPPTRRDTEAFF. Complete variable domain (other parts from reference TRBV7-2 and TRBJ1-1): GAGVSQSPSNKVTEKGKDVELRCDPISGHTALYWYRQSLGQGLEFLIYFQGNSAPDKSGLPSDRFSAERTGGSVSTLTIQRTQQEDSAVYLCASSPPTRRDTEAFFGQGTRLTVV.

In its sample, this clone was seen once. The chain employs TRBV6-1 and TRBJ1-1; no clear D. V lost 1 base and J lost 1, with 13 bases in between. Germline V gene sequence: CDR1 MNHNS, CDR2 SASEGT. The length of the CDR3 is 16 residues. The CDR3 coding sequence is TGTGCCAGCAGTGAAGTATTCACAGACCAGAACACTGAAGCTTTCTTT. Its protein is CASSEVFTDQNTEAFF.

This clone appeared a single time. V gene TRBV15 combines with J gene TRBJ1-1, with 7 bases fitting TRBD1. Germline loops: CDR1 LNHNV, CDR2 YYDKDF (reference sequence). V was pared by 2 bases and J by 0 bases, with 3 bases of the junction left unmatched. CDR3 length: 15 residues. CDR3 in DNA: TGTGCCACCAGCAGAAACAGGGGTTTGAACACTGAAGCTTTCTTT. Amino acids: CATSRNRGLNTEAFF.

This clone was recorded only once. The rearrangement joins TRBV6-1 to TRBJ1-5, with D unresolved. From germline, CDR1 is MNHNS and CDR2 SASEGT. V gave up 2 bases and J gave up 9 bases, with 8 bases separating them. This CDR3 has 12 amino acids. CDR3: CASSENGLPQHF. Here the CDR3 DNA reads TGTGCCAGCAGTGAAAACGGCTTGCCCCAGCATTTT.

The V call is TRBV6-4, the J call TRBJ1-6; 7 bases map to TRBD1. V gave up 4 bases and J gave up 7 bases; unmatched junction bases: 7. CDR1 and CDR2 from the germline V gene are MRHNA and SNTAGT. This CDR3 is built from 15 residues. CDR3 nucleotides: TGTGCCAGCAGTGCCGCTACAGGGGTAAATTCACCCCTCCACTTT. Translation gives CASSAATGVNSPLHF.

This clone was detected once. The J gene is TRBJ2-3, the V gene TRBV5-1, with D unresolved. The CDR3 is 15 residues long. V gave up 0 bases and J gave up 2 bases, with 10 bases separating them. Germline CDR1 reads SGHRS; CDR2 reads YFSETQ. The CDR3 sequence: CASSLASLPTDTQYF. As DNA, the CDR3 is TGCGCCAGCAGCTTGGCCTCCTTGCCCACAGATACGCAGTATTTT.

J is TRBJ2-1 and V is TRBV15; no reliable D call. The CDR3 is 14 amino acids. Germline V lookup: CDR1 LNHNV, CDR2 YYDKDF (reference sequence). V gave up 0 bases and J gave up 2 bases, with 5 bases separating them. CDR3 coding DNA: TGTGCCACCAGCAGAGATCGGGCCTACAATGAGCAGTTCTTC. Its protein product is CATSRDRAYNEQFF.

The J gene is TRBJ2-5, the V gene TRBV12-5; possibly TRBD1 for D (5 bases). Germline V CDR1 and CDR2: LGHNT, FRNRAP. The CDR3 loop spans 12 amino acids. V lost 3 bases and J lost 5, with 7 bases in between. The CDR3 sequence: CASGFRDETQYF. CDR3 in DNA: TGTGCTAGTGGTTTCAGGGATGAGACCCAGTACTTC. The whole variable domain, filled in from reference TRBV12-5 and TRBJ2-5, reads DARVTQTPRHKVTEMGQEVTMRCQPILGHNTVFWYRQTMMQGLELLAYFRNRAPLDDSGMPKDRFSAEMPDATLATLKIQPSEPRDSAVYFCASGFRDETQYFGPGTRLLVL.

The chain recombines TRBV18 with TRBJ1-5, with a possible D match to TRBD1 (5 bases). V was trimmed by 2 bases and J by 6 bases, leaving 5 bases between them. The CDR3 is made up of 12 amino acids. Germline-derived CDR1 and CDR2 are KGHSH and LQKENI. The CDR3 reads CASSPRGQPQHF. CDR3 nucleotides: TGTGCCAGCTCACCAAGGGGTCAGCCCCAGCATTTT.

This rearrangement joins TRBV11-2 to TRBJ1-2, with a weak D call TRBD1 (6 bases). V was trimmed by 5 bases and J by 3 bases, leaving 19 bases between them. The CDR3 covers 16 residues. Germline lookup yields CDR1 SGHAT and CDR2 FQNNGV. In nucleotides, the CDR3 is TGTGCCAGCAGCCTCAACAGGGCTCTTTCGGACTATGGCTACACCTTC. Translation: CASSLNRALSDYGYTF.

The CDR3: CASSPNYEQFF. CDR3 nucleotide sequence: TGTGCCAGCAGCCCGAACTATGAGCAGTTCTTC. V gene TRBV7-2 combines with J gene TRBJ2-1; D is unclear. Deletions cut 5 bases from V and 8 bases from J, with 7 bases between. Germline CDR1 is SGHTA and CDR2 is FQGNSA. The CDR3 is 11 amino acids.

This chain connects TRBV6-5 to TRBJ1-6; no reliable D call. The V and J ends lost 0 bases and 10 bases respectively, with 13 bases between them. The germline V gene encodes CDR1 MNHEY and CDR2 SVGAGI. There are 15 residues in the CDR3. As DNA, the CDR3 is TGTGCCAGCAGTTACTCAGACACCCCCGGGTCACCCCTCCACTTT. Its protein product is CASSYSDTPGSPLHF.

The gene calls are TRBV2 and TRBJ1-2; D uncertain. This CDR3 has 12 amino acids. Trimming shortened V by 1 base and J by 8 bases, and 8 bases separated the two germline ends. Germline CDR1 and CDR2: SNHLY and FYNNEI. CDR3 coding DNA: TGTGCCAGCAGTGAAGTCCCCGGGGGCTACACCTTC. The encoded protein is CASSEVPGGYTF.

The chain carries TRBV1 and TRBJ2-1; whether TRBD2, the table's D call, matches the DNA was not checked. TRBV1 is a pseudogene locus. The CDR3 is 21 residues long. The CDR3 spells CTSSQETYSSGGPFRYNEQFF. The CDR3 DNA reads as TGCACCAGCAGCCAAGAAACTTATTCTAGCGGGGGGCCCTTCCGATACAATGAGCAGTTCTTC.

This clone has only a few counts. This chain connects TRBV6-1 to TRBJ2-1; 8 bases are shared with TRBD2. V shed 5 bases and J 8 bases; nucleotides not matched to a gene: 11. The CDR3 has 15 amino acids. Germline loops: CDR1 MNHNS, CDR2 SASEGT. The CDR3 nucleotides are TGTGCCAGCAGTCGACCGGGACTAGTAGTCTATGAGCAGTTCTTC. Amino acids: CASSRPGLVVYEQFF.

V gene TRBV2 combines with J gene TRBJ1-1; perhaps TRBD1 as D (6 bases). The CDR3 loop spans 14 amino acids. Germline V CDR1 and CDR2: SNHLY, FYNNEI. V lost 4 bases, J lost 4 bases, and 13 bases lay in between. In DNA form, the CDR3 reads TGTGCCAGCAGTGTGGGGGGCTTGGGCACTGAAGCTTTCTTT. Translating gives CASSVGGLGTEAFF.

In nucleotides, the CDR3 is TGTGCCAGTAGTATCGGGCTAAGCGACTATGGCTACACCTTC. Its translation is CASSIGLSDYGYTF. V and J are TRBV19 and TRBJ1-2; D unresolved. CDR1 and CDR2 (germline): LNHDA, SQIVND (reference sequence). CDR3 length: 14 amino acids. Trimming stripped 3 bases from V and 3 bases from J, with 11 bases between.

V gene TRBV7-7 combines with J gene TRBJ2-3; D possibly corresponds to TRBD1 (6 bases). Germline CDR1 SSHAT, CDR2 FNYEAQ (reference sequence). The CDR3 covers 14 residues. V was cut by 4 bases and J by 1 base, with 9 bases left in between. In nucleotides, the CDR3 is TGTGCCAGCAGCTCCAAGGGGGGCACAGATACGCAGTATTTT. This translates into CASSSKGGTDTQYF.

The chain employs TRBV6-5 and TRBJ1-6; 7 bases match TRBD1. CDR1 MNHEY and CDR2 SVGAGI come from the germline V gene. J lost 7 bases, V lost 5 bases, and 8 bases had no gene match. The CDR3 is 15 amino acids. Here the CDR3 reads CASSPREGQNSPLHF. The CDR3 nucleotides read TGTGCCAGCAGTCCCCGGGAGGGACAGAATTCACCCCTCCACTTT.

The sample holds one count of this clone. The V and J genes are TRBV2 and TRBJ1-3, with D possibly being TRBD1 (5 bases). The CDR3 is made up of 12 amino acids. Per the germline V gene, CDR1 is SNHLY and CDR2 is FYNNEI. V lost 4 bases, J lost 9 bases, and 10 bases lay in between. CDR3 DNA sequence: TGTGCCAGCAGTGCTGAGGGGATCACCATATATTTT. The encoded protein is CASSAEGITIYF.

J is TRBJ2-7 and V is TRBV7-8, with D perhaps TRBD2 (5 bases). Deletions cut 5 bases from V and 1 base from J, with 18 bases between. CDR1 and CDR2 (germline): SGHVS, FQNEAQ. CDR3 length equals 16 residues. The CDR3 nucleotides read TGTGCCAGCAGCCTCCGGACTCCCCAGCCGTCCTACGAGCAGTACTTC. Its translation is CASSLRTPQPSYEQYF. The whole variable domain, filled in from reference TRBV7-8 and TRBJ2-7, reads GAGVSQSPRYKVAKRGQDVALRCDPISGHVSLFWYQQALGQGPEFLTYFQNEAQLDKSGLPSDRFFAERPEGSVSTLKIQRTQQEDSAVYLCASSLRTPQPSYEQYFGPGTRLTVT.

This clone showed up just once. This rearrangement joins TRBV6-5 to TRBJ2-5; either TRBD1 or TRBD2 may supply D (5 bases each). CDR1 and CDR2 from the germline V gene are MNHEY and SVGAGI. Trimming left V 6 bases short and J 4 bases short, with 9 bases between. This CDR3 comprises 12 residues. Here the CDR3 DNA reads TGTGCCAGCAGGACGGGGACAGAGACCCAGTACTTC. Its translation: CASRTGTETQYF.

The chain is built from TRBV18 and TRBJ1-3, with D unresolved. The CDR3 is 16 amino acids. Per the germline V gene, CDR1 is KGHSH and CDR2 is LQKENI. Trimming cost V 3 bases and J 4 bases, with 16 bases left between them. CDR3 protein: CASSPSSQASGNTIYF. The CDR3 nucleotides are TGTGCCAGCTCACCGAGCTCCCAGGCTTCGGGAAACACCATATATTTT.

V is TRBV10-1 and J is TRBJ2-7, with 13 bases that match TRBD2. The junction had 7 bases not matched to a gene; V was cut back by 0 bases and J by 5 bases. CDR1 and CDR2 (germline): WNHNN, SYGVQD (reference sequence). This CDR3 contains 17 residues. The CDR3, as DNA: TGCGCCAGCAGTGAGTCCGGACTAGCGGGGGATAAGGACGAGCAGTACTTC. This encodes CASSESGLAGDKDEQYF.